This TCR beta chain was found in a study of T cells in Graves' hyperthyroidism and ophthalmopathy. General study points: Ophthalmopathy got predicted by the model a median about 6.7 months before its onset. Blood samples included most of the expanded thyroid clonotypes exceeding 0.001.

RNA transcripts were the template for amplifying TCR beta CDR3 regions. The study used the HTBI primer set for a first-round RT-PCR of the TCR CDR3. MiXCR was run by TCRdb on the multiplex PCR reads, yielding one entry per CDR3 protein. In the table there are about 740,000 distinct CDR3 sequences, approximately 15% of which are singletons. This clonotype has just a few counts. Its specificity is not known. The V end lost 3 bases, the J end lost 1 base, and 9 bases lay between the germline ends. This CDR3 contains 14 residues. The germline gives CDR1 SGHVS, CDR2 FNYEAQ. The sample consisted of blood. The receptor was derived from a woman younger than 35 with Graves' hyperthyroidism. The V and J genes are TRBV7-6 and TRBJ2-5, with D possibly TRBD1 on 5 matching bases. CDR3 loop: CASSLGPSQETQYF. CDR3 in DNA: TGTGCCAGCAGCTTGGGGCCCAGCCAAGAGACCCAGTACTTC. Combining the CDR3 with reference TRBV7-6 and TRBJ2-5 gives the whole variable domain GAGVSQSPRYKVTKRGQDVALRCDPISGHVSLYWYRQALGQGPEFLTYFNYEAQQDKSGLPNDRFSAERPEGSISTLTIQRTEQRDSAMYRCASSLGPSQETQYFGPGTRLLVL.